These 9 T cell receptor beta chains came from one sample sequenced in a study of blood T cell repertoires in COVID-19. Method: immunoSEQ multiplex PCR; TCRdb's copy keeps in-frame clones and lacks some. Of approximately 400,000 clones in the sample, 81% are singletons; the top ten hold around 1%. Sample: peripheral blood. These receptors were obtained from a human donor with acute or convalescent COVID-19. The donor label of this sample is uncertain.

The chain is built from TRBV4-1 and TRBJ1-5; 8 bases are shared with TRBD1. Germline assignment: CDR1 MGHRA and CDR2 YSYEKL. The CDR3 runs to 16 residues. Trimming at V came to 2 bases and at J to 6 bases, leaving 9 bases not matched to a gene. The CDR3 sequence: CASSQTGQGLSQPQHF. The CDR3 nucleotides read TGCGCCAGCAGCCAAACAGGACAGGGTTTAAGTCAGCCCCAGCATTTT.

This clone was detected once. The V call is TRBV2, the J call TRBJ2-5, with 9 bases aligning to TRBD1. V shed 2 bases, J shed 5 bases, and the junction held 6 bases outside the gene matches. This CDR3 is 15 amino acids long. The germline gives CDR1 SNHLY, CDR2 FYNNEI. CDR3 DNA: TGTGCCAGCAGTGAACTGGGACAGGGTGGCGAGACCCAGTACTTC. Amino acid sequence: CASSELGQGGETQYF.

The chain carries TRBV7-9 and TRBJ2-1; 7 bases agree with TRBD2. The V and J ends lost 1 base and 6 bases, in that order; junction bases with no gene match: 6. Per germline, CDR1 SEHNR and CDR2 FQNEAQ (reference sequence). The CDR3 sequence is 15 residues long. The CDR3, as DNA: TGTGCCAGCAGCTTAGAGGCTAGCGGACGCAATGAGCAGTTCTTC. It encodes CASSLEASGRNEQFF.

The rearrangement links TRBV6-1 to TRBJ2-5; 10 bases align to TRBD1. The CDR3 length is 16 residues. From germline, CDR1 is MNHNS and CDR2 SASEGT. Trimming took 3 bases from V and 3 from J; bases not matched to a gene: 7. The CDR3 DNA sequence: TGTGCCAGCAGTGACTTTCCGGGACAGGGGAAAGAGACCCAGTACTTC. Translated: CASSDFPGQGKETQYF.

The CDR3 nucleotides read TGTGCCAGCAGTGCCGGCTGGGGACAGACTAACTATGGCTACACCTTC. Encoded protein: CASSAGWGQTNYGYTF. The chain recombines TRBV6-1 with TRBJ1-2, with 7 bases aligning to TRBD1. CDR1 is MNHNS, CDR2 SASEGT, per germline. The ends lost 4 bases at V and 0 bases at J; junction bases unmatched: 8. The CDR3 sequence is 16 residues long.

The chain couples TRBV5-4 to TRBJ2-7, with a weak D call TRBD2 (6 bases). V dropped 2 bases and J dropped 2 bases, with 17 bases sitting between them. The CDR3 consists of 16 residues. Germline-derived CDR1 and CDR2 are SGHNT and YYREEE (reference sequence). The CDR3 here is CASSLASASEPYEQYF. In nucleotides, the CDR3 is TGTGCCAGCAGCTTAGCTAGCGCGTCTGAGCCCTACGAGCAGTACTTC. Combining the CDR3 with reference TRBV5-4 and TRBJ2-7 gives the whole variable domain ETGVTQSPTHLIKTRGQQVTLRCSSQSGHNTVSWYQQALGQGPQFIFQYYREEENGRGNFPPRFSGLQFPNYSSELNVNALELDDSALYLCASSLASASEPYEQYFGPGTRLTVT.

The chain is built from TRBV27 and TRBJ2-5, with TRBD1 identical over 9 bases. The germline CDR1 and CDR2 sequences are MNHEY and SMNVEV (reference sequence). There are 15 residues in the CDR3. The V and J ends lost 1 base and 5 bases, in that order; junction bases with no gene match: 5. CDR3 amino acids: CASSLFYRGRETQYF. The CDR3 nucleotides are TGTGCCAGCAGTTTATTTTACAGGGGGCGGGAGACCCAGTACTTC.

V usage is TRBV30 and J usage is TRBJ2-5, with D perhaps matching TRBD2 (5 bases). Trimming stripped 1 base from V and 5 bases from J, with 20 bases between. The germline V gene has CDR1 GTSNPN and CDR2 SVGIG (reference sequence). This CDR3 is 16 amino acids long. The CDR3 region has the DNA TGTGCCTGGAGTGGACGGCTGGGTACGGGCGGGGAGACCCAGTACTTC. This gives the protein CAWSGRLGTGGETQYF.

The rearrangement uses TRBV30 and TRBJ1-3, with a tentative D call TRBD1 (5 bases). Trimming shortened V by 7 bases and J by 3 bases, and 10 bases separated the two germline ends. The germline V gene encodes CDR1 GTSNPN and CDR2 SVGIG (reference sequence). The CDR3 is 12 residues long. The CDR3 protein is CAYPDIGNTIYF. The CDR3 coding sequence is TGTGCCTACCCGGACATTGGAAACACCATATATTTT.